The source of this TCR beta chain is a study of T cells in Graves' hyperthyroidism and ophthalmopathy. Regions amplified from RNA transcripts were the TCR beta CDR3 regions. TCR CDR3 regions were first amplified by RT-PCR with HTBI primers. TCRdb recomputed calls from the multiplex PCR reads with MiXCR, one row per CDR3 protein. The table records approximately 610,000 distinct CDR3 sequences, roughly 15% of them present only once. This clonotype showed up just a few times. Its specificity is unknown. Study results and caveats: Model predictions of ophthalmopathy came a median around 7.1 months before onset. Peripheral blood also featured most of the thyroid clonotypes expanded above 0.001.

Each ophthalmopathy patient scored at least 3 on the Clinical Activity Score and at least 4 on NOSPECS grade, with duration under 3 months. Clinicians diagnosed patients from clinical symptoms, serum thyroxine and TRAb, thyroid ultrasound and orbital computed tomography. Sequencing was performed on blood. This TCR was recovered from a middle-aged woman with Graves' ophthalmopathy.

The CDR3 protein is CASSEGTVRREQYF. The CDR3, as DNA: TGTGCCAGCAGTGAAGGGACAGTACGTCGCGAGCAGTACTTC. V usage is TRBV2 and J usage is TRBJ2-7, with D perhaps TRBD1 (6 bases). The CDR3 covers 14 residues. Trimming removed 1 base at V and 6 bases at J, with 13 bases between. Germline CDR1 is SNHLY and CDR2 is FYNNEI. The complete variable domain, with remaining parts taken from reference TRBV2 and TRBJ2-7, reads EPEVTQTPSHQVTQMGQEVILRCVPISNHLYFYWYRQILGQKVEFLVSFYNNEISEKSEIFDDQFSVERPDGSNFTLKIRSTKLEDSAMYFCASSEGTVRREQYFGPGTRLTVT.